A selection of T cell receptor beta chains follows, all from one sample in a study of low-dose radiotherapy and immunotherapy resistance in tumors. TCRdb itself ran the reads through MiXCR, one entry per CDR3 protein. The repertoire holds 95,000 to 100,000 distinct CDR3 sequences, with around 21% as singletons. Material: PBMCs, obtained after low-dose radiotherapy plus immunotherapy. These receptor sequences come from a male donor with prostate cancer. CDR3s include the opening cysteine and the closing phenylalanine or tryptophan. The D gene is left open where the match is weak. Clone size appears in some rows only: once, few, many, or a class for an expanded clone.

j_call,v_call,clone_size,d_call,cdr3_aa
TRBJ2-5,TRBV2,many,TRBD1,CASSEVATGGAGRETQYF
TRBJ1-5,TRBV10-2,many,NA,CASSLSYNQPQHF
TRBJ2-7,TRBV2,many,NA,CASSFYEQYF
TRBJ2-2,TRBV9,NA,NA,CASSAGTGNTGELFFFFF
TRBJ2-5,TRBV7-3,many,NA,CASSPGTDQETQYF
TRBJ1-2,TRBV18,many,TRBD1,CASSRTGLTYDFYGYTF
TRBJ1-6,TRBV2,many,NA,CASSGSGQQNSPLHF
TRBJ1-2,TRBV5-1,many,NA,CASSFGFGGYGYTF
TRBJ2-3,TRBV20-1,few,NA,CSASQTHTSTDTQYF
TRBJ2-2,TRBV2,many,TRBD2,CASSVPSGTYTGELFF
TRBJ2-3,TRBV6-8,many,NA,CASSESRGVSTDTQYF
TRBJ2-5,TRBV28,NA,NA,CASSLSWETQYF
TRBJ1-1,TRBV12-3/TRBV12-4,many,NA,CASSFSMNTEAFF
TRBJ2-3,TRBV7-2,many,TRBD2,CASSWVTSGGGTDTQYF
TRBJ2-1,TRBV15,many,NA,CATSRGVRTDEQFF
TRBJ1-4,TRBV5-8,many,NA,CASSIARDRKLFF
TRBJ2-5,TRBV30,many,TRBD1,CAWSRTGGLGETQYF
TRBJ1-4,TRBV4-1,many,NA,CASSQRTGAPNEKLFF
TRBJ2-1,TRBV7-2,many,TRBD2,CASSLAVQAGTGNEQFF
TRBJ1-2,TRBV5-1,many,NA,CASSLAGRDGYTF
TRBJ1-2,TRBV12-3/TRBV12-4,NA,NA,CASSLGLVGYTF
TRBJ1-5,TRBV9,NA,TRBD1,CASSAGPGQGYETSNQPQHF
TRBJ1-1,TRBV13,many,NA,CASSFSNQDAEAFF